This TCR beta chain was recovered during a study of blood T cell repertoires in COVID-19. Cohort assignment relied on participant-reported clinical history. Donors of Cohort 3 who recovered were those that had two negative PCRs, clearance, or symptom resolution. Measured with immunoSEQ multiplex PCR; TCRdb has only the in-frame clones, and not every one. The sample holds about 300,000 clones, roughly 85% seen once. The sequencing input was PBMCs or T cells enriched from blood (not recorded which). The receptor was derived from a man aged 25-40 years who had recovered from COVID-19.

For the CDR3, the DNA is TGTGCCAGTAGTATACAACCGGGACAGACCTACGAGCAGTACTTC. Translating it yields CASSIQPGQTYEQYF. This chain connects TRBV19 to TRBJ2-7; TRBD1 matches 7 bases. CDR1 is LNHDA, CDR2 SQIVND, per germline (reference sequence). The CDR3 runs to 15 residues. Germline trimming cut 2 bases from V and 2 bases from J; bases unmatched to any gene: 6.